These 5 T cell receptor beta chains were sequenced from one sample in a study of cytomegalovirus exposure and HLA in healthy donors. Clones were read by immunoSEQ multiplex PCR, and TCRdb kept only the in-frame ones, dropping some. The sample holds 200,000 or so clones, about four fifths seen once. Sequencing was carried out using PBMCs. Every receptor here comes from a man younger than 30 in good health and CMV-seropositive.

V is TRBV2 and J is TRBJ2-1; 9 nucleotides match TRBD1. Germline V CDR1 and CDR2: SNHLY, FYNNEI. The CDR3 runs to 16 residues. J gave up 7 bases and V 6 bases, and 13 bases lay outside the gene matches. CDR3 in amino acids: CASRLPQQGAKNEQFF. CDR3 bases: TGTGCCAGCAGGCTTCCTCAACAGGGGGCGAAGAATGAGCAGTTCTTC.

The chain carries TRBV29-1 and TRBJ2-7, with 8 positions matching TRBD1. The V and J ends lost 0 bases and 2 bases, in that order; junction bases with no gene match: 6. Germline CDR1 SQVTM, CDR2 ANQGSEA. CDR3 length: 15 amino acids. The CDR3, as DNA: TGCAGCGTTGAAGATCCGGGACAGGCCACCTACGAGCAGTACTTC. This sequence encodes CSVEDPGQATYEQYF.

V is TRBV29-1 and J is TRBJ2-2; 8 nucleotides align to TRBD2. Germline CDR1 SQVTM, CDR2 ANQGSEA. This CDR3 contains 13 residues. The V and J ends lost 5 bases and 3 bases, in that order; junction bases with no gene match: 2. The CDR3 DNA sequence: TGCAGCGTTAGGCGGGGGGACACCGGGGAGCTGTTTTTT. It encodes CSVRRGDTGELFF.

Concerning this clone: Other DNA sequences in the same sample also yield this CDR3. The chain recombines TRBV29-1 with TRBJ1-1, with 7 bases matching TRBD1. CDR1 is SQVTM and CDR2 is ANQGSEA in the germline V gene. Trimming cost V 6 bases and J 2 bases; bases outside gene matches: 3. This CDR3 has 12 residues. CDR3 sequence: CSVGTANTEAFF. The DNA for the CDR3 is TGCAGCGTGGGGACAGCCAACACTGAAGCTTTCTTT.

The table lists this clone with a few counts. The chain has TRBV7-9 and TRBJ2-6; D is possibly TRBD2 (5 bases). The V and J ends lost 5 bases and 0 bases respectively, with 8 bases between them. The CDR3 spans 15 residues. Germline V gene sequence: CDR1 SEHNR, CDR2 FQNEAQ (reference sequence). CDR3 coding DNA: TGTGCCAGCAGCCCCCGGGGCTCTGGGGCCAACGTCCTGACTTTC. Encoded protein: CASSPRGSGANVLTF. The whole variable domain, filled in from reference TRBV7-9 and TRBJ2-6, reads DTGVSQNPRHKITKRGQNVTFRCDPISEHNRLYWYRQTLGQGPEFLTYFQNEAQLEKSRLLSDRFSAERPKGSFSTLEIQRTEQGDSAMYLCASSPRGSGANVLTFGAGSRLTVL.